This passage covers 27 T cell receptor beta chains from one sample sequenced in a study of graft-versus-host responses after intestinal transplantation (TCRdb year 2021). The time point label corresponds to: cells obtained before transplantation from donor or recipient. The library was prepared using the immunoSEQ multiplex PCR assay. TCRdb holds this immuneACCESS table with in-frame rearrangements only. Some clones are missing; in checked studies, unresolved V genes explain under half, and the rest has no known cause. The sample table lists over 55,000 clones, 75% to 90% of them with a count of one. The leading ten clones occupy 0.39% of the sample. The antigens these receptors bind are not known. The specimen comprised unstimulated CD4+ T cells sorted from spleen or lymph node cells, sampled before transplant. The receptor source for this set is a human donor who was the organ donor for an intestinal transplant.

The rearrangement links TRBV5-1 to TRBJ1-2; 7 bases are shared with TRBD1. The CDR3 runs 13 residues. The V gene end was trimmed by 2 bases and the J gene end by 3 bases; junction bases not matched to a gene: 1. Germline CDR1 and CDR2: SGHRS and YFSETQ. The CDR3: CASSFDRDYGYTF. The CDR3 region has the DNA TGCGCCAGCAGCTTCGACAGGGACTATGGCTACACCTTC.

Note on this clone: Other DNA sequences within the sample encode an identical CDR3. This chain links TRBV5-1 with TRBJ2-2; 10 bases map to TRBD2. The junction had 1 base not matched to a gene; V was cut back by 1 base and J by 1 base. CDR3 length equals 16 residues. Germline V gene data show CDR1 as SGHRS and CDR2 as YFSETQ. CDR3 nucleotides: TGCGCCAGCAGCTTGTTAGCGGGGGGGAACACCGGGGAGCTGTTTTTT. Protein product: CASSLLAGGNTGELFF.

This sequence joins TRBV6-1 and TRBJ2-3; TRBD2 might be the D (5 bases). V lost 0 bases to trimming and J lost 4 bases, with 5 bases between them. The germline V gene encodes CDR1 MNHNS and CDR2 SASEGT. This CDR3 spans 13 amino acids. The CDR3 loop reads CASSEAGADTQYF. CDR3 coding DNA: TGTGCCAGCAGTGAAGCCGGGGCAGATACGCAGTATTTT.

The chain has TRBV9 and TRBJ2-1; no clear D gene. The germline V and J ends were trimmed by 0 bases and 13 bases, with 14 bases remaining between them. This CDR3 is built from 13 residues. Per germline, CDR1 SGDLS and CDR2 YYNGEE. This CDR3 is CASSVVGQNTQFF. CDR3 DNA: TGTGCCAGCAGCGTAGTTGGCCAGAATACCCAGTTCTTC.

The chain joins TRBV10-3 to TRBJ1-6; 10 nucleotides agree with TRBD1. Germline V CDR1 and CDR2: ENHRY, SYGVKD. The CDR3 is made up of 15 amino acids. Unmatched junction bases numbered 7, after V lost 6 bases and J lost 8 bases. The CDR3 sequence is CAISGRDRGDSPLHF. For the CDR3, the DNA is TGTGCCATCAGCGGTCGGGACAGGGGTGATTCACCCCTCCACTTT.

The chain couples TRBV6-5 to TRBJ1-2; 7 bases map to TRBD1. Germline loops: CDR1 MNHEY, CDR2 SVGAGI. This CDR3 spans 15 amino acids. The trim removed 2 bases at V and 2 bases at J, leaving 5 bases unmatched. The CDR3 nucleotides read TGTGCCAGCAGTTACGACAGGGCCTTAAACTATGGCTACACCTTC. It codes for CASSYDRALNYGYTF.

V gene TRBV11-2 combines with J gene TRBJ1-5; possible D gene TRBD1, 6 bases. CDR3 length equals 14 residues. Germline CDR1 reads SGHAT; CDR2 reads FQNNGV. V lost 3 bases, J lost 5 bases, and 11 bases lay in between. CDR3 loop: CASSFDRSDQPQHF. The CDR3 DNA follows: TGTGCCAGCAGCTTCGACAGGTCCGATCAGCCCCAGCATTTT.

The chain uses TRBV5-8 and TRBJ1-2; D is uncertain. Germline CDR1 and CDR2: SGHTS and YDEGEE. The CDR3 totals 17 residues. The V and J ends lost 4 bases and 2 bases respectively, with 21 bases between them. The CDR3 DNA is TGTGCCAGCAGCCTCCCGGGAGGAGGGATAGGGAACTATGGCTACACCTTC. Translation: CASSLPGGGIGNYGYTF.

The V gene is TRBV28, the J gene TRBJ1-4; 9 nucleotides align to TRBD1. The CDR3 consists of 15 residues. Germline V gives CDR1 MDHEN, CDR2 SYDVKM. With 6 bases clipped from V and 4 bases from J, the junction kept 6 bases outside the gene matches. CDR3 coding DNA: TGTGCCAGCAGGAAACAGGGGGCGGGTAATGAAAAACTGTTTTTT. Residues: CASRKQGAGNEKLFF. The entire variable domain, with the rest obtained from reference TRBV28 and TRBJ1-4, is as follows: DVKVTQSSRYLVKRTGEKVFLECVQDMDHENMFWYRQDPGLGLRLIYFSYDVKMKEKGDIPEGYSVSREKKERFSLILESASTNQTSMYLCASRKQGAGNEKLFFGSGTQLSVL.

The V call is TRBV5-1, the J call TRBJ2-1; TRBD2 agrees at 16 bases. J gave up 2 bases and V 2 bases, and 1 base lay outside the gene matches. CDR1 SGHRS and CDR2 YFSETQ come from the germline V gene. This CDR3 comprises 17 residues. The CDR3 DNA reads TGCGCCAGCAGCTTCGGGACTAGCGGGGGGGCCTACAATGAGCAGTTCTTC. Translated: CASSFGTSGGAYNEQFF.

This sequence joins TRBV5-4 and TRBJ2-1; TRBD2 aligns across 10 bases. Germline lookup yields CDR1 SGHNT and CDR2 YYREEE (reference sequence). This CDR3 is 15 amino acids long. V shed 0 bases and J 10 bases; nucleotides not matched to a gene: 7. CDR3 sequence: CASSLGSGGAGEQFF. The CDR3 bases are TGTGCCAGCAGCTTGGGGAGCGGGGGGGCCGGGGAGCAGTTCTTC.

The chain links TRBV5-1 to TRBJ1-4; D is possibly TRBD1 (6 bases). Between the trimmed V and J ends, which lost 0 bases and 3 bases, there was a span of 9 bases. Germline CDR1 reads SGHRS; CDR2 reads YFSETQ. The CDR3 covers 15 residues. CDR3 sequence reads: CASSLEGTPNEKLFF. The CDR3 region has the DNA TGCGCCAGCAGCTTGGAGGGGACACCTAATGAAAAACTGTTTTTT.

This clone has more than one count but fewer than ten. The chain recombines TRBV5-1 with TRBJ1-1, with TRBD1 matching over 7 bases. CDR1 and CDR2 (germline): SGHRS, YFSETQ. The CDR3 runs to 14 residues. J lost 0 bases, V lost 4 bases, and 3 bases had no gene match. This chain's CDR3 is CASSKDRLNTEAFF. CDR3 bases: TGCGCCAGCAGCAAGGACAGGCTGAACACTGAAGCTTTCTTT.

J is TRBJ2-3 and V is TRBV4-2, with 10 bases that match TRBD2. CDR3 size: 15 residues. With V trimmed by 1 base and J by 4 bases, 2 bases remained unmatched. Germline V lookup: CDR1 LGHNA, CDR2 YNFKEQ. The CDR3 bases are TGTGCCAGCAGCCAAGTAGGGACTAGCGCAGATACGCAGTATTTT. Translating it yields CASSQVGTSADTQYF.

This chain connects TRBV18 to TRBJ2-5, with TRBD1 identical over 7 bases. V gave up 3 bases and J gave up 5 bases; unmatched junction bases: 0. In germline, CDR1 is KGHSH, CDR2 LQKENI. CDR3 length: 12 residues. CDR3 DNA: TGTGCCAGCTCACCGGACAGGGAGACCCAGTACTTC. Translation: CASSPDRETQYF.

The chain carries TRBV7-9 and TRBJ2-7; tentatively, D is TRBD2 (5 bases). The CDR3 length is 16 residues. V lost 5 bases and J 2 bases, leaving 19 bases between the germline ends. Germline CDR1 reads SEHNR; CDR2 reads FQNEAQ (reference sequence). The CDR3 nucleotides are TGTGCCAGCAGCCCGTACCGAGGGATAAAGACCTACGAGCAGTACGTC. Translating it yields CASSPYRGIKTYEQYV.

The chain is built from TRBV7-9 and TRBJ2-2, with D unclear. This CDR3 contains 12 residues. Trimming pared 2 bases from V and 8 bases from J, leaving 6 bases between. CDR1 and CDR2 (germline): SEHNR, FQNEAQ (reference sequence). The CDR3 spells CASSLSRGELFF. CDR3 DNA sequence: TGTGCCAGCAGCTTAAGTCGGGGGGAGCTGTTTTTT.

The V gene is TRBV6-1, the J gene TRBJ1-5, with D hard to call. Germline-derived CDR1 and CDR2 are MNHNS and SASEGT. The CDR3 totals 16 residues. The ends were cut back, 3 bases at V and 3 bases at J, with 15 bases in the middle. In DNA, the CDR3 is TGTGCCAGCAGTGAGAGTACTACACCCCTCAATCAGCCCCAGCATTTT. Translating gives CASSESTTPLNQPQHF.

The chain uses TRBV10-1 and TRBJ1-1, with unresolved D. The CDR3 is 13 residues long. Germline values: CDR1 WNHNN, CDR2 SYGVQD (reference sequence). Trimming removed 7 bases from V and 1 base from J, with 10 bases in between. The CDR3 is CASMMGGNTEAFF. In nucleotides, the CDR3 is TGCGCCAGCATGATGGGAGGGAACACTGAAGCTTTCTTT.

The chain uses TRBV6-5 and TRBJ2-1; D is perhaps TRBD2 (5 bases). V dropped 6 bases and J dropped 10 bases, with 13 bases sitting between them. Germline loops: CDR1 MNHEY, CDR2 SVGAGI. CDR3 size: 12 residues. The CDR3 nucleotides read TGTGCCAGCAGCGTCATTCGAGGGGAGCAGTTCTTC. It codes for CASSVIRGEQFF.

J is TRBJ2-1 and V is TRBV6-1, with 11 positions matching TRBD1. After removal of 1 base from V and 7 bases from J, the junction contained 3 bases not matched to a gene. CDR1 is MNHNS and CDR2 is SASEGT in the germline V gene. This CDR3 is built from 15 residues. CDR3 coding DNA: TGTGCCAGCAGTGAAGAGGGGACAGGGGGGAATGAGCAGTTCTTC. Residues: CASSEEGTGGNEQFF.

J is TRBJ2-3 and V is TRBV9; 9 nucleotides agree with TRBD2. This CDR3 is 17 amino acids long. The V segment lost 3 bases and the J segment 0 bases; nucleotides outside the gene matches: 8. Germline V CDR1 and CDR2: SGDLS, YYNGEE. This chain's CDR3 is CASSGSRRGGSTDTQYF. The CDR3, as DNA: TGTGCCAGCAGCGGAAGTCGGCGGGGGGGGAGCACAGATACGCAGTATTTT.

The rearrangement links TRBV27 to TRBJ2-4, with D perhaps matching TRBD1 (6 bases). From germline, CDR1 is MNHEY and CDR2 SMNVEV (reference sequence). Trimming took 2 bases from V and 13 from J, leaving 15 bases between them. This CDR3 comprises 13 residues. CDR3 amino acids: CASSLAPRGLQYF. CDR3 nucleotide sequence: TGTGCCAGCAGTTTAGCCCCCAGGGGCTTACAGTACTTC.

The chain employs TRBV4-3 and TRBJ2-3, with D unresolved. Per germline, CDR1 LGHNA and CDR2 YSLEER. The ends were cut back, 0 bases at V and 8 bases at J, with 18 bases in the middle. The CDR3 is 16 residues long. Written as DNA, the CDR3 is TGCGCCAGCAGCCAAGATATTACGACCGAGGCCCCTACGCAGTATTTT. It codes for CASSQDITTEAPTQYF.

The V call is TRBV12-5, the J call TRBJ2-7; possible D gene TRBD1, 5 bases. Germline loops: CDR1 LGHNT, CDR2 FRNRAP. The CDR3 is 14 amino acids. Trimming took off 6 bases at V and 2 bases at J, with 14 bases between the two ends. The CDR3 spells CASGSIGVPYEQYV. The DNA for the CDR3 is TGTGCTAGTGGATCTATAGGGGTGCCCTACGAGCAGTACGTC.

For the CDR3, the DNA is TGCGCCAGCAGTATAGTGGCGGACTCCTACAATGAGCAGTTCTTC. Its protein product is CASSIVADSYNEQFF. The chain links TRBV5-1 to TRBJ2-1; D ambiguous. The CDR3 totals 15 residues. Germline V gives CDR1 SGHRS, CDR2 YFSETQ. Deletions cut 5 bases from V and 0 bases from J, with 12 bases between.

This clone came up once. The chain links TRBV6-1 to TRBJ1-6; possibly TRBD1 for D (5 bases). Looked up from germline, CDR1 is MNHNS and CDR2 is SASEGT. This CDR3 has 14 amino acids. V was pared by 6 bases and J by 5 bases, with 11 bases between. CDR3 coding DNA: TGTGCCAGCAGCAGGGTACCCAATAATTCACCCCTCCACTTT. Encoded protein: CASSRVPNNSPLHF.